At least ten counts were recorded for the clone carrying this T cell receptor (beta chain). Its antigen is currently unknown. A total of 2 million PBMCs stored at -80 degrees C provided the unsorted libraries. The ends were cut back, 4 bases at V and 3 bases at J, with 19 bases in the middle. There are 16 residues in the CDR3. Germline V lookup: CDR1 SGHRS, CDR2 YFSETQ. The cDNA came from 5'RACE with 10-nucleotide random UMIs. TCRdb used MiXCR to reprocess the 5' RACE reads, holding one entry per CDR3 protein. The sample shows 40,000 to 50,000 distinct CDR3 sequences, 1.9% of them seen only once. The source of the sample is a study of neurological immune-mediated disorders. Study results and caveats: Phylogenetically, 18 of 34 multiple sclerosis patients' repertoires fell into one related-CDR3 cluster, a possible signature. Among expanded clones, no CDR3 amino acid sequences were shared across subjects, a pattern suggesting private repertoires in all groups.

This clonotype was sampled from a woman aged 40 to 50 with multiple sclerosis. The rearrangement joins TRBV5-1 to TRBJ1-2; tentatively, D is TRBD1 (5 bases). Sequenced material: PBMCs. The CDR3 bases are TGCGCCAGCAGCAAGCGAGGCGGCCCCAGGGACTATGGCTACACCTTC. Amino acids: CASSKRGGPRDYGYTF.